This entry describes one T cell receptor beta chain. The antigen is undetermined. This sample is part of a study of OX40 agonist ivuxolimab in advanced cancers. Clones were read by immunoSEQ multiplex PCR, and TCRdb kept only the in-frame ones, dropping some. The sample has tens of thousands of clones, roughly 94% seen once. The J segment lost 3 bases and the V segment lost 4 bases, leaving 7 bases of the junction unmatched. The CDR3 is 15 residues long. Germline CDR1 reads MDHEN; CDR2 reads SYDVKM. Overall study results and limits: In the expanded peripheral T cells, antigen specificity was never determined. The CD4+ and CD8+ T cells in the blood had expanded clonally by week 6 at 0.1 to 3.0 mg/kg.

The chain employs TRBV28 and TRBJ1-2, with 8 bases fitting TRBD1. Source: CD4+ or CD8+ T cells sorted from blood, taken in a trial of the OX40 agonist ivuxolimab. The sequence was obtained from an adult with an advanced solid tumor such as melanoma, head and neck, liver or kidney cancer. CDR3: CASSSQGAQDYGYTF. CDR3 nucleotide sequence: TGTGCCAGCAGTTCTCAGGGGGCGCAGGACTATGGCTACACCTTC.